This T cell receptor beta chain is drawn from a study of blood T cell repertoires in COVID-19. Study background: Nucleic acid was either cDNA or gDNA, and it came from T cells, B-cell-depleted T cells, or PBMCs.

Repertoires were generated with immunoSEQ multiplex PCR, while TCRdb's copy carries only in-frame clones and drops some. Seen here are 100,000 to 150,000 clones, roughly 91% observed once, and the top ten hold less than 5.5%. The V and J ends lost 0 bases and 3 bases, in that order; junction bases with no gene match: 7. This CDR3 has 16 residues. The germline gives CDR1 SGHNT, CDR2 YYREEE (reference sequence). This clonotype was obtained from a man between 60 and 70 years old with COVID-19, enrolled during active disease. The chain has TRBV5-4 and TRBJ2-7; 9 nucleotides align to TRBD1. Sequencing used peripheral blood. CDR3 residues: CASSLGGGQGIYEQYF. The CDR3, as DNA: TGTGCCAGCAGCTTGGGCGGGGGACAGGGAATCTACGAGCAGTACTTC. Combining the CDR3 with reference TRBV5-4 and TRBJ2-7 gives the whole variable domain ETGVTQSPTHLIKTRGQQVTLRCSSQSGHNTVSWYQQALGQGPQFIFQYYREEENGRGNFPPRFSGLQFPNYSSELNVNALELDDSALYLCASSLGGGQGIYEQYFGPGTRLTVT.